A single sample is the source of the 14 T cell receptor beta chains below, sequenced in a study of cytomegalovirus exposure and HLA in healthy donors. It was with 60 Vbeta and 13 Jbeta primers that the PCR ran. Measured with immunoSEQ multiplex PCR; TCRdb has only the in-frame clones, and not every one. The sample has more than 150,000 clones; roughly 84% are singletons. The sequenced sample consisted of PBMCs. The receptor source for this set is a girl aged 2 to 9 in good health and CMV-seropositive.

The genes are TRBV19 and TRBJ2-7, with 7 bases identical to TRBD2. CDR3 length equals 15 residues. The ends lost 2 bases at V and 1 base at J; junction bases unmatched: 5. The germline V gene has CDR1 LNHDA and CDR2 SQIVND (reference sequence). CDR3 sequence (DNA): TGTGCCAGTAGTATATCAGCGGGACCTTCCTACGAGCAGTACTTC. This sequence encodes CASSISAGPSYEQYF.

This sequence joins TRBV19 and TRBJ2-3, with no clear D. Germline CDR1 and CDR2: LNHDA and SQIVND (reference sequence). Trimming removed 4 bases at V and 2 bases at J, with 10 bases between. The CDR3 has 14 residues. The CDR3 reads CASSSATDTDTQYF. The CDR3 region has the DNA TGTGCCAGTAGTAGCGCTACAGACACAGATACGCAGTATTTT.

V usage is TRBV28 and J usage is TRBJ1-4; maybe TRBD1 (6 bases). CDR3 size: 18 residues. The germline V and J ends were trimmed by 6 bases and 4 bases, with 24 bases remaining between them. Germline V gene sequence: CDR1 MDHEN, CDR2 SYDVKM. The CDR3 DNA is TGTGCCAGCAGCCGGACCGGGACAATCGGAGTTATTAATGAAAAACTGTTTTTT. It specifies CASSRTGTIGVINEKLFF. The variable domain in full, completed from reference TRBV28 and TRBJ1-4, reads DVKVTQSSRYLVKRTGEKVFLECVQDMDHENMFWYRQDPGLGLRLIYFSYDVKMKEKGDIPEGYSVSREKKERFSLILESASTNQTSMYLCASSRTGTIGVINEKLFFGSGTQLSVL.

Notes on this clone: The junction departs from germline at one end; a sequencing error may be responsible. The chain recombines TRBV11-3 with TRBJ1-2; D is perhaps TRBD1 (5 bases). The V gene's germline CDR1 is SGHNT and CDR2 YENEEA. The CDR3 covers 11 residues. The CDR3 nucleotides read TGTGCCAGGCGCCGACAGTGCTCATTGCCCTTC. Protein sequence: CARRRQCSLPF.

This rearrangement joins TRBV2 to TRBJ2-1; 9 bases fit TRBD2. Germline CDR1 is SNHLY and CDR2 is FYNNEI. V was clipped by 8 bases and J by 1 base; unmatched bases: 9. The CDR3 is 16 amino acids. CDR3 protein: CASDIAGATSYNEQFF. Here the CDR3 DNA reads TGTGCCAGCGACATAGCGGGAGCGACATCCTACAATGAGCAGTTCTTC.

The chain links TRBV25-1 to TRBJ2-1, with 10 bases fitting TRBD2. The CDR3 runs to 15 residues. Germline V gene data show CDR1 as MGHDK and CDR2 as SYGVNS. With 3 bases clipped from V and 4 bases from J, the junction kept 3 bases outside the gene matches. Written as DNA, the CDR3 is TGTGCCAGCAGTGACACACTAGCGGGATACAATGAGCAGTTCTTC. Protein product: CASSDTLAGYNEQFF.

The rearrangement joins TRBV5-1 to TRBJ2-7; 9 bases map to TRBD1. There are 15 residues in the CDR3. Trimming cost V 5 bases and J 3 bases; bases outside gene matches: 9. Germline CDR1 SGHRS, CDR2 YFSETQ. In DNA, the CDR3 is TGCGCCAGCAGACCGCCGGGACAGGGAGGCTACGAGCAGTACTTC. It translates to CASRPPGQGGYEQYF.

This clone was seen a single time. V usage is TRBV28 and J usage is TRBJ1-1, with TRBD1 matching 7 bases. This CDR3 has 14 residues. V was clipped by 6 bases and J by 4 bases; unmatched bases: 8. Germline V CDR1 and CDR2: MDHEN, SYDVKM. The CDR3, as DNA: TGTGCCAGCAGACCGACAGGGATGGGCACTGAAGCTTTCTTT. This gives the protein CASRPTGMGTEAFF. Full variable domain (missing parts from reference TRBV28 and TRBJ1-1): DVKVTQSSRYLVKRTGEKVFLECVQDMDHENMFWYRQDPGLGLRLIYFSYDVKMKEKGDIPEGYSVSREKKERFSLILESASTNQTSMYLCASRPTGMGTEAFFGQGTRLTVV.

The genes are TRBV7-2 and TRBJ2-2, with unresolved D. This CDR3 has 13 amino acids. Germline assignment: CDR1 SGHTA and CDR2 FQGNSA. V was shortened by 1 base and J by 5 bases, with 5 bases between the two germline ends. The CDR3 protein is CASSLDSTGELFF. For the CDR3, the DNA is TGTGCCAGCAGCTTAGACTCTACCGGGGAGCTGTTTTTT.

The sample holds one count of this clone. V gene TRBV5-6 combines with J gene TRBJ2-1; 10 bases are a match to TRBD2. This CDR3 contains 14 residues. Trimming took 4 bases from V and 8 from J; bases not matched to a gene: 6. Germline loops: CDR1 SGHDT, CDR2 YYEEEE. In DNA, the CDR3 is TGTGCCAGCAGCCGAGCGGGGGGGCGGTATGAGCAGTTCTTC. It translates to CASSRAGGRYEQFF.

The chain couples TRBV5-5 to TRBJ1-2; unclear D gene. Looked up from germline, CDR1 is SGHKS and CDR2 is YYEKEE (reference sequence). The CDR3 contains 13 residues. V was pared by 0 bases and J by 4 bases, with 7 bases between. The CDR3 sequence is CASSLEQFYGYTF. DNA for the CDR3: TGTGCCAGCAGCTTGGAACAGTTCTATGGCTACACCTTC.

The chain couples TRBV9 to TRBJ1-6; no reliable D call. The CDR3 totals 14 residues. V lost 0 bases and J 4 bases, leaving 5 bases between the germline ends. CDR1 and CDR2 from the germline V gene are SGDLS and YYNGEE. CDR3 nucleotides: TGTGCCAGCAGCGTAGGCGGGTATAATTCACCCCTCCACTTT. Residues: CASSVGGYNSPLHF. The full variable domain, rest sourced from reference TRBV9 and TRBJ1-6, is DSGVTQTPKHLITATGQRVTLRCSPRSGDLSVYWYQQSLDQGLQFLIQYYNGEERAKGNILERFSAQQFPDLHSELNLSSLELGDSALYFCASSVGGYNSPLHFGNGTRLTVT.

V and J are TRBV2 and TRBJ1-2, with D maybe TRBD1 (5 bases). This CDR3 region has 12 residues. Germline V gene lookup returns CDR1 SNHLY and CDR2 FYNNEI. Trimming stripped 7 bases from V and 4 bases from J, with 10 bases between. CDR3 protein: CASKNQGYGYTF. The CDR3 DNA is TGTGCCAGCAAAAACCAGGGCTATGGCTACACCTTC.

The J gene is TRBJ2-3, the V gene TRBV2; D is unresolved. This CDR3 contains 11 residues. Germline V lookup: CDR1 SNHLY, CDR2 FYNNEI. V shed 8 bases and J shed 2 bases, with 5 bases lying between them. The CDR3 DNA reads as TGTGCCAGCTCGTTCACAGATACGCAGTATTTT. Encoded protein: CASSFTDTQYF.